What follows describes a single T cell receptor (beta chain). Its matching antigen is unknown. This CDR3 comprises 17 residues. V lost 5 bases to trimming and J lost 1 base; unmatched junction nucleotides: 11. The V gene's germline CDR1 is KGHSH and CDR2 LQKENI. This sample was included in a study of post-analysis software for immune sequencing data. Whole-study findings and limits: Roughly five TRBV segments occurring more often in patients than controls included TRBV5-6, TRBV5-1 and TRBV20-1.

cDNA libraries of TCR beta carried unique molecular identifiers. Out of 1 to 10 million T cells, 470,000 or so cDNA molecules were generated. MiXCR was run by TCRdb on the PCR reads, yielding one entry per CDR3 protein. The sample gives 350,000 to 500,000 distinct CDR3 sequences, 30% to 45% of which show up once; 6% to 9% is in the top ten. Sequenced: blood. This chain connects TRBV18 to TRBJ1-1; TRBD1 agrees at 9 bases. The sequence was collected from a girl under 10 years old with multiple sclerosis. CDR3 DNA sequence: TGTGCCAGCTCAGGGACAGGGAGTCCACTGAAGAACACTGAAGCTTTCTTT. The encoded protein is CASSGTGSPLKNTEAFF.